A single sample is the source of the 18 T cell receptor beta chains below, sequenced in a study of blood T cell repertoires in COVID-19. Sequenced by immunoSEQ multiplex PCR; TCRdb stores in-frame clones only, minus some. This repertoire shows 75,000 to 95,000 clones, around 90% found once; its top ten account for roughly 4.4%. Specimen: peripheral blood. These TCRs come from a man aged 50-59 years with active COVID-19.

The chain carries TRBV7-8 and TRBJ2-5, with D perhaps TRBD1 (7 bases). Looked up from germline, CDR1 is SGHVS and CDR2 is FQNEAQ. The CDR3 extends over 17 amino acids. V gave up 6 bases and J gave up 1 base, with 21 bases separating them. Here the CDR3 DNA reads TGTGCCAGCAGGCCGGGGAGGCAGGGGGGTATCCAAGAGACCCAGTACTTC. Its protein product is CASRPGRQGGIQETQYF.

The chain has TRBV7-3 and TRBJ1-4; TRBD1 agrees at 7 bases. Germline V lookup: CDR1 SGHTA, CDR2 FQGTGA. The V segment lost 8 bases and the J segment 7 bases; nucleotides outside the gene matches: 7. The CDR3 spans 13 residues. As DNA, the CDR3 is TGTGCCAGCCCCCGACAGGGCAGTGAAAAACTGTTTTTT. This translates into CASPRQGSEKLFF.

This chain joins TRBV5-6 and TRBJ2-3; 8 bases are shared with TRBD2. The CDR3 extends over 14 amino acids. V shed 3 bases, J shed 4 bases, and the junction held 4 bases outside the gene matches. Germline CDR1 SGHDT, CDR2 YYEEEE. CDR3 coding DNA: TGTGCCAGCAGCTGGAGCGGGAGCGCAGATACGCAGTATTTT. Its protein is CASSWSGSADTQYF.

The gene calls are TRBV28 and TRBJ1-2, with unresolved D. Germline V CDR1 and CDR2: MDHEN, SYDVKM. The V gene lost 2 bases and the J gene lost 8 bases, with 9 bases spanning the gap. The CDR3 length is 12 residues. The CDR3 region has the DNA TGTGCCAGCAGTTTAACTTTTTCGGGCTACACCTTC. Translated: CASSLTFSGYTF.

The rearrangement links TRBV2 to TRBJ2-7; no firm D call. This CDR3 is built from 13 residues. Germline V CDR1 and CDR2: SNHLY, FYNNEI. Trimming took 8 bases from V and 6 from J, leaving 17 bases between them. This CDR3 reads CASSPRPASEQYF. CDR3 nucleotides: TGTGCCAGCTCCCCTCGTCCCGCGTCCGAGCAGTACTTC.

The rearrangement uses TRBV30 and TRBJ2-1; 8 positions match TRBD2. This CDR3 has 13 residues. The ends lost 3 bases at V and 8 bases at J; junction bases unmatched: 6. CDR1 GTSNPN and CDR2 SVGIG come from the germline V gene (reference sequence). The CDR3 here is CAWRGSGGYEQFF. CDR3 nucleotide sequence: TGTGCCTGGAGAGGCAGCGGGGGCTATGAGCAGTTCTTC.

CDR3 protein: CASSLRGGVQETQYF. As DNA, the CDR3 is TGTGCCAGCAGCCTAAGGGGCGGGGTCCAAGAGACCCAGTACTTC. This sequence joins TRBV7-9 and TRBJ2-5; possibly TRBD2 for D (6 bases). Trimming removed 5 bases at V and 1 base at J, with 14 bases between. Germline CDR1 reads SEHNR; CDR2 reads FQNEAQ (reference sequence). The CDR3 has 15 amino acids. Using reference TRBV7-9 and TRBJ2-5 for the parts outside the CDR3, the full variable domain is DTGVSQNPRHKITKRGQNVTFRCDPISEHNRLYWYRQTLGQGPEFLTYFQNEAQLEKSRLLSDRFSAERPKGSFSTLEIQRTEQGDSAMYLCASSLRGGVQETQYFGPGTRLLVL.

The chain carries TRBV5-6 and TRBJ2-7; 9 bases align to TRBD2. The CDR3 totals 14 residues. Per germline, CDR1 SGHDT and CDR2 YYEEEE. With V trimmed by 4 bases and J by 1 base, 3 bases remained unmatched. The CDR3 nucleotides read TGTGCCAGCAGCAATCTAGCGGGGTCCTACGAGCAGTACTTC. This translates into CASSNLAGSYEQYF.

This chain uses TRBV11-3 with TRBJ2-2; 7 bases are shared with TRBD1. This CDR3 has 16 amino acids. Per the germline V gene, CDR1 is SGHNT and CDR2 is YENEEA. The V gene end was trimmed by 4 bases and the J gene end by 3 bases; junction bases not matched to a gene: 8. This CDR3 is CASSYAGTDDTGELFF. CDR3 nucleotides: TGTGCCAGCAGCTACGCCGGGACAGACGACACCGGGGAGCTGTTTTTT.

The V and J genes are TRBV7-2 and TRBJ1-5; tentatively, D is TRBD1 (6 bases). Germline V gives CDR1 SGHTA, CDR2 FQGNSA. Trimming pared 7 bases from V and 7 bases from J, leaving 17 bases between. This CDR3 region has 14 residues. DNA of the CDR3: TGTGCCAGCACCGAGCCGGGACATGGGCAGCCCCAGCATTTT. It codes for CASTEPGHGQPQHF.

This chain connects TRBV6-5 to TRBJ2-7; the D gene is possibly TRBD1 (5 bases). V lost 5 bases and J 4 bases, leaving 12 bases between the germline ends. The CDR3 spans 13 residues. Germline V gene data show CDR1 as MNHEY and CDR2 as SVGAGI. In DNA, the CDR3 is TGTGCCAGCAGTCGGACAACCAATTACGAGCAGTACTTC. Translated, it gives CASSRTTNYEQYF.

This clone was found once. This chain links TRBV28 with TRBJ2-3; D might be TRBD2 (5 bases). The V gene's germline CDR1 is MDHEN and CDR2 SYDVKM. Trimming took 6 bases from V and 4 from J, leaving 14 bases between them. This CDR3 is built from 14 residues. CDR3 region: CASSLSPGSDTQYF. Here the CDR3 DNA reads TGTGCCAGCAGCCTGTCGCCGGGGTCAGATACGCAGTATTTT.

This chain uses TRBV14 with TRBJ2-3; unclear D gene. Germline CDR1 reads SGHDN; CDR2 reads FVKESK. Trimming took 1 base from V and 6 from J, leaving 11 bases between them. The CDR3 has 14 amino acids. This chain's CDR3 is CASSQGSLEDTQYF. CDR3 sequence (DNA): TGTGCCAGCAGCCAAGGAAGTTTAGAGGATACGCAGTATTTT.

The chain carries TRBV1 and TRBJ2-1; the table's D gene call, TRBD2, was not cross checked with the DNA. TRBV1 is annotated as a pseudogene. This CDR3 spans 15 amino acids. The DNA of the CDR3 is TGCACCAGGCTACCTAGCGGGGGGTTATACAATGAGCAGTTCTTC. It encodes CTRLPSGGLYNEQFF.

This sequence joins TRBV6-6 and TRBJ2-7, with 8 positions matching TRBD2. Germline values: CDR1 MNHNY, CDR2 SVGAGI (reference sequence). Trimming cost V 5 bases and J 5 bases; bases outside gene matches: 23. The CDR3 covers 19 residues. The CDR3 reads CASSPPILAVTSYSHEQYF. DNA for the CDR3: TGTGCCAGCAGTCCTCCCATACTAGCGGTAACCTCCTATTCCCACGAGCAGTACTTC.

The chain joins TRBV28 to TRBJ2-5, with TRBD2 matching 9 bases. The V segment lost 3 bases and the J segment 3 bases; nucleotides outside the gene matches: 8. The CDR3 consists of 16 residues. CDR1 MDHEN and CDR2 SYDVKM come from the germline V gene. CDR3 sequence: CASSFRGRAPKETQYF. The CDR3 region has the DNA TGTGCCAGCAGTTTTCGCGGGAGGGCCCCGAAAGAGACCCAGTACTTC.

V and J are TRBV9 and TRBJ2-7; 9 bases match TRBD2. Germline V lookup: CDR1 SGDLS, CDR2 YYNGEE. V dropped 0 bases and J dropped 5; count of bases not matched to a gene: 9. The CDR3 contains 16 residues. CDR3 residues: CASSVGSGGRANEQYF. CDR3 sequence (DNA): TGTGCCAGCAGCGTAGGATCTGGCGGGAGGGCAAACGAGCAGTACTTC.

The chain couples TRBV5-4 to TRBJ2-7; D perhaps matches TRBD1 (6 bases). The CDR3 consists of 15 residues. The V end lost 2 bases, the J end lost 0 bases, and 12 bases lay between the germline ends. Germline-derived CDR1 and CDR2 are SGHNT and YYREEE (reference sequence). The CDR3 sequence: CASSLGQPSSYEQYF. The CDR3 coding sequence is TGTGCCAGCAGCTTAGGACAGCCGAGCTCCTACGAGCAGTACTTC.